Presented here are 11 T cell receptor beta chains from one specimen sequenced in a study of T cells generated in artificial thymic organoids. TCRalpha and TCRbeta libraries were amplified separately by semi-nested PCR with TRAC or TRBC reverse primers. TCRdb passed the 5' RACE reads through MiXCR, listing each CDR3 protein once. Here the sample spans some 8,000 distinct CDR3 sequences, 15% to 20% being singletons. The specimen sequenced was naive CD8+ T cells from the thymus. As for subset: CD3+TCRalphabeta+CD8SP T cells; for blood, CD45RO-CCR7+ naive CD8+ T cells. The receptors stem from a human donor who gave cord blood stem cells for thymic organoid culture, a cardiac surgery patient who gave postnatal thymus, or a blood donor (not recorded which).

By share of the sample, this clonotype is medium-sized. This chain uses TRBV28 with TRBJ1-3; possible D gene TRBD1, 5 bases. CDR1 MDHEN and CDR2 SYDVKM come from the germline V gene. CDR3 length: 19 amino acids. V shed 3 bases and J shed 1 base, with 22 bases lying between them. The CDR3 here is CASSFEGKMLGVSGNTIYF. The CDR3 nucleotides are TGTGCCAGCAGTTTTGAAGGCAAAATGTTAGGGGTTTCTGGAAACACCATATATTTT.

This clonotype is classed as medium-sized. This chain links TRBV4-1 with TRBJ2-1, with TRBD1 identical over 7 bases. CDR1 is MGHRA, CDR2 YSYEKL, per germline. The CDR3 is 17 amino acids. V lost 4 bases, J lost 0 bases, and 9 bases stayed unmatched. CDR3 sequence: CASSPKQGQSSYNEQFF. The CDR3 DNA reads as TGCGCCAGCAGCCCAAAACAGGGACAGAGCTCCTACAATGAGCAGTTCTTC.

This clonotype was recorded a few times. A much larger clone differs by one base, so this may be a read error. This chain uses TRBV4-1 with TRBJ1-1, with TRBD1 identical over 8 bases. The CDR3 consists of 16 residues. Germline V CDR1 and CDR2: MGHRA, YSYEKL. The CDR3 region is CASSHTTGEMNAEAFF. The CDR3 DNA is TGCGCCAGCAGCCATACGACAGGGGAAATGAACGCTGAAGCTTTCTTT.

This clonotype is labeled medium-sized (0.01 to 0.1%). The rearrangement links TRBV27 to TRBJ1-2; tentative D call: TRBD1 (5 bases). Trimming stripped 3 bases from V and 6 bases from J, with 17 bases between. The V gene's germline CDR1 is MNHEY and CDR2 SMNVEV (reference sequence). The length of the CDR3 is 15 residues. DNA for the CDR3: TGTGCCAGCAGTTTCGGACCCAGGGCCGGGGATGGCTACACCTTC. It translates to CASSFGPRAGDGYTF.

By share, this clonotype ranks as medium-sized. The chain recombines TRBV27 with TRBJ2-1; D unclear. This CDR3 comprises 12 residues. The germline V gene has CDR1 MNHEY and CDR2 SMNVEV (reference sequence). V lost 6 bases to trimming and J lost 1 base, with 4 bases between them. CDR3 DNA sequence: TGTGCCAGCAGGAGATCCTACAATGAGCAGTTCTTC. It translates to CASRRSYNEQFF.

This clonotype has ten or more counts. This chain uses TRBV4-1 with TRBJ1-1, with D perhaps TRBD1 (5 bases). The germline CDR1 and CDR2 sequences are MGHRA and YSYEKL. V dropped 4 bases and J dropped 1 base, with 7 bases sitting between them. The CDR3 sequence is 13 residues long. The CDR3 sequence: CASSRTGNTEAFF. In nucleotides, the CDR3 is TGCGCCAGCAGCCGCACAGGGAACACTGAAGCTTTCTTT.

Sample share makes this clonotype medium-sized. This chain connects TRBV7-9 to TRBJ2-3; D is undetermined. V was pared by 5 bases and J by 2 bases, with 5 bases between. There are 12 residues in the CDR3. In germline, CDR1 is SEHNR, CDR2 FQNEAQ (reference sequence). CDR3 region: CASSIYTDTQYF. DNA of the CDR3: TGTGCCAGCAGCATATACACAGATACGCAGTATTTT.

A word on this clonotype: With a much larger clone just one base away, this may be a read error. The gene calls are TRBV27 and TRBJ2-7, with unresolved D. The CDR3 runs to 16 residues. CDR1 is MNHEY and CDR2 is SMNVEV in the germline V gene (reference sequence). The CDR3 here is CASSLVAASISYEQCF. The CDR3 DNA reads TGTGCCAGCAGTTTAGTGGCAGCCTCAATCTCCTACGAGCAGTGCTTC.

This clonotype counts as medium-sized. The chain recombines TRBV12-3 or TRBV12-4 with TRBJ1-2; D gene unclear. The CDR3 covers 12 residues. Between the trimmed V and J ends, which lost 5 bases and 2 bases, there was a span of 6 bases. CDR3: CASSPTNYGYTF. The CDR3 nucleotides read TGTGCCAGCAGTCCGACGAACTATGGCTACACCTTC.

The chain links TRBV18 to TRBJ2-5; D gene uncertain. Trimming shortened V by 1 base and J by 3 bases, and 0 bases separated the two germline ends. The germline CDR1 and CDR2 sequences are KGHSH and LQKENI. The length of the CDR3 is 11 residues. DNA for the CDR3: TGTGCCAGCTCACCACAAGAGACCCAGTACTTC. It yields the protein CASSPQETQYF. Based on the CDR3 plus reference TRBV18 and TRBJ2-5, the full variable domain is NAGVMQNPRHLVRRRGQEARLRCSPMKGHSHVYWYRQLPEEGLKFMVYLQKENIIDESGMPKERFSAEFPKEGPSILRIQQVVRGDSAAYFCASSPQETQYFGPGTRLLVL.

This clonotype was picked up many times. This chain connects TRBV7-2 to TRBJ2-7, with D perhaps matching TRBD1 (7 bases). V gave up 5 bases and J gave up 3 bases, with 20 bases separating them. Germline V CDR1 and CDR2: SGHTA, FQGNSA. This CDR3 is 16 amino acids long. The DNA of the CDR3 is TGTGCCAGCAGCGAAACCAGGGGGGCCTTTTTCTACGAGCAGTACTTC. Residues: CASSETRGAFFYEQYF.